The source of this T cell receptor (beta chain) is a study of blood T cells in healthy people across ages. This clonotype was observed a handful of times. Deletions cut 3 bases from V and 7 bases from J, with 25 bases between. Per the germline V gene, CDR1 is DFQATT and CDR2 is SNEGSKA (reference sequence). This CDR3 contains 16 residues. A J-beta primer mix and a sample-barcoded 5' primer were used in a second PCR of roughly 6 to 12 cycles. Every cDNA molecule carried a tag from a template-switch adaptor bearing 12 random nucleotides. MiXCR, applied by TCRdb to the 5' RACE reads, yields one record per CDR3 protein. The sample holds hundreds of thousands of distinct CDR3 sequences; 25% to 30% are singletons and the top ten take 15% to 18%. Drawing of peripheral blood yielded about 9.6 milliliters from each donor.

The gene calls are TRBV20-1 and TRBJ2-7; D possibly corresponds to TRBD1 (6 bases). Source material: blood. This TCR was sampled from a woman of 80 years or more in good health. CDR3 protein: CSASPSTGGLAREQYF. The DNA for the CDR3 is TGCAGTGCTAGCCCCTCGACTGGGGGCTTAGCGAGAGAGCAGTACTTC.